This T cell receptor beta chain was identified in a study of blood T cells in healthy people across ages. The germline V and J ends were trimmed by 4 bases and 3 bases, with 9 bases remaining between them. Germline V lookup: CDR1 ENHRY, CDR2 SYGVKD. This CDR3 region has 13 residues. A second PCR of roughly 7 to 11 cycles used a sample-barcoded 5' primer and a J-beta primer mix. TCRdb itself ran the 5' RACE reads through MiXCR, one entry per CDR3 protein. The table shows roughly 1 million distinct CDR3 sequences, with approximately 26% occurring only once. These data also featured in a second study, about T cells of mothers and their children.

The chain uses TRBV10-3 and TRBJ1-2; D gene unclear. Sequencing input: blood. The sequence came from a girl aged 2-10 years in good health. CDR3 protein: CAISAGDDYGYTF. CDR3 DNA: TGTGCCATCAGTGCGGGAGATGACTATGGCTACACCTTC.